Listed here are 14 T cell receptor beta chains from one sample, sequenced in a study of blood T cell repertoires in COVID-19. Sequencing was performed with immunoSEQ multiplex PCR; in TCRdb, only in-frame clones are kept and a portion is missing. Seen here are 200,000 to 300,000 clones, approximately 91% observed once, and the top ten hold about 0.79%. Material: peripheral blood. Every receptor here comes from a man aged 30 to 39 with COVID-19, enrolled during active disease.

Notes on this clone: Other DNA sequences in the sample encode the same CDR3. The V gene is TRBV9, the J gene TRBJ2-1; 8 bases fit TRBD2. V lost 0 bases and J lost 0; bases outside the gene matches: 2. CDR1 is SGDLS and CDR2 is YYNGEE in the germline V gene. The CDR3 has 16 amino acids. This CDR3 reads CASSVVAGSSYNEQFF. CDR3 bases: TGTGCCAGCAGCGTAGTAGCGGGGAGCTCCTACAATGAGCAGTTCTTC.

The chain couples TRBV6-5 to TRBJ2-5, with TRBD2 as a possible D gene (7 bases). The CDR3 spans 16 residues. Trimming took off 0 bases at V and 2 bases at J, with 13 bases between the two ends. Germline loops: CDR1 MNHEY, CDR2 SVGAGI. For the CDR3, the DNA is TGTGCCAGCAGTTACTCTGGCGGGGGCAATCAAGAGACCCAGTACTTC. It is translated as CASSYSGGGNQETQYF.

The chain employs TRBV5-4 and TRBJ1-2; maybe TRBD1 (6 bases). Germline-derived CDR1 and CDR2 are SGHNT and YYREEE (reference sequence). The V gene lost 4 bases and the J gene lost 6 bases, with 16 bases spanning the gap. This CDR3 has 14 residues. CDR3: CASSPGGGIHGYTF. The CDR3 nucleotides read TGTGCCAGCAGCCCGGGGGGGGGCATCCATGGCTACACCTTC.

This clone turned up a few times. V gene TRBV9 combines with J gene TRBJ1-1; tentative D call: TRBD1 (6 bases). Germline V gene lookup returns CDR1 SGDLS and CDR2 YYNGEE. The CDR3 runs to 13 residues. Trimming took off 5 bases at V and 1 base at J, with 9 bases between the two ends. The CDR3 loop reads CASSGGPNTEAFF. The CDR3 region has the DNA TGTGCCAGCAGTGGGGGCCCGAACACTGAAGCTTTCTTT. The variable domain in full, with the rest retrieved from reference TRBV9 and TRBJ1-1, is DSGVTQTPKHLITATGQRVTLRCSPRSGDLSVYWYQQSLDQGLQFLIQYYNGEERAKGNILERFSAQQFPDLHSELNLSSLELGDSALYFCASSGGPNTEAFFGQGTRLTVV.

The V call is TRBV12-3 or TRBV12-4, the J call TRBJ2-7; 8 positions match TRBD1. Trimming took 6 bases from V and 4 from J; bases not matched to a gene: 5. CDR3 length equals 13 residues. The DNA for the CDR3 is TGTGCCAGCAGGACGACAGGGGCGTACGAGCAGTACTTC. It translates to CASRTTGAYEQYF.

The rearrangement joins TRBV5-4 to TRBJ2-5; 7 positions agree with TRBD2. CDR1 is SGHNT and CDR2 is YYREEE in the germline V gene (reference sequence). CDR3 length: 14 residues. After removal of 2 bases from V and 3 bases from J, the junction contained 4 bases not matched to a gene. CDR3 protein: CASSFAAGEETQYF. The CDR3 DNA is TGTGCCAGCAGCTTTGCGGCGGGGGAAGAGACCCAGTACTTC.

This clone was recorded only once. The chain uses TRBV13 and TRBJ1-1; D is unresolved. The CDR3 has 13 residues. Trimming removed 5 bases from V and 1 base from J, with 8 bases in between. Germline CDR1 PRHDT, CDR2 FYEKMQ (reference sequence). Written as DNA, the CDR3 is TGTGCCAGCAGCCCGCCCGGGAACACTGAAGCTTTCTTT. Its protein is CASSPPGNTEAFF.

CDR3 sequence (DNA): TGCAGCGGGGGTAAGGGAGGCGGGGACTACACCTTC. It encodes CSGGKGGGDYTF. This rearrangement joins TRBV29-1 to TRBJ1-2; D unclear. The CDR3 totals 12 residues. CDR1 and CDR2 from the germline V gene are SQVTM and ANQGSEA. V lost 7 bases, J lost 10 bases, and 19 bases lay in between.

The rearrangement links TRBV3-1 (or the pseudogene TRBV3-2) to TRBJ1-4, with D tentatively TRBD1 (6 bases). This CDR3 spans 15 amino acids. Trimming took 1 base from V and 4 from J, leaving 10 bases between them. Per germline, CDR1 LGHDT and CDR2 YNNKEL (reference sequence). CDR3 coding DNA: TGTGCCAGCAGCCAAGGGACAGCCTATAATGAAAAACTGTTTTTT. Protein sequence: CASSQGTAYNEKLFF.

CDR3 loop: CASSQRTGGAGGANEKLFF. CDR3 sequence (DNA): TGTGCCAGCAGCCAAAGGACAGGGGGCGCGGGGGGAGCTAATGAAAAACTGTTTTTT. The chain employs TRBV3-1 (or the pseudogene TRBV3-2) and TRBJ1-4; 11 positions agree with TRBD1. This CDR3 region has 19 residues. CDR1 LGHDT and CDR2 YNNKEL come from the germline V gene (reference sequence). Trimming cost V 2 bases and J 3 bases; bases outside gene matches: 11.

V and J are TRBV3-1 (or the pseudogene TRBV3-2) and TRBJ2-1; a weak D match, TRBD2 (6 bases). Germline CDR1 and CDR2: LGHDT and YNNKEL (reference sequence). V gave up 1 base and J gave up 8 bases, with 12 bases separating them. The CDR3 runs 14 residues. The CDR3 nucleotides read TGTGCCAGCAGCCAAGTCGTAGCGGTGGATGAGCAGTTCTTC. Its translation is CASSQVVAVDEQFF.

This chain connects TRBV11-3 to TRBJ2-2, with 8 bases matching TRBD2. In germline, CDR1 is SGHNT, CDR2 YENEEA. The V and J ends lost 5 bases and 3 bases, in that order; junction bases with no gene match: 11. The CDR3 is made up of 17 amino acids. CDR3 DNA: TGTGCCAGCAGCAGTCCAGGGCCGGGACTAGACACCGGGGAGCTGTTTTTT. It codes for CASSSPGPGLDTGELFF.

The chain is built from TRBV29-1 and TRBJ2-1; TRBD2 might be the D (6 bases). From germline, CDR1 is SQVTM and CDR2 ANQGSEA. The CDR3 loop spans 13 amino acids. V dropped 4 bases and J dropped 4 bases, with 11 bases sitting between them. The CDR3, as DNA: TGCAGCGTTGTCGGGGGAGAGTACAATGAGCAGTTCTTC. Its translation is CSVVGGEYNEQFF.

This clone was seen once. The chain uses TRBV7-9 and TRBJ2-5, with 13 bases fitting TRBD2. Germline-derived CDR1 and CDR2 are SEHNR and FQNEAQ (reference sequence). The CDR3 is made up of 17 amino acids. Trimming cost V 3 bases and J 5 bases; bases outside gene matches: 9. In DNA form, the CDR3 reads TGTGCCAGCAGCTTCGTATTTGGGACTAGCGGGGAGGAGACCCAGTACTTC. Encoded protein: CASSFVFGTSGEETQYF.